A selection of T cell receptor beta chains follows, all from one sample in a study of blood T cells in healthy people across ages. TCRdb reprocessed the 5' RACE reads via MiXCR and lists one record per CDR3 protein. This sample carries about 680,000 distinct CDR3 sequences, roughly 49% of them seen once, and the ten largest clones take roughly 31%. The sequencing sample was made of blood. Receptors were obtained from a woman aged 60-70 years in good health. Both conserved end residues are part of each CDR3. A D gene is named only where the DNA matches it firmly. The size entry is marked missing in some rows and otherwise reads once, few, many or a size class.

NA	TRBV5-1	TRBD1	TRBJ1-2	TGCGCCAGCAGCTCTGACAGGGCGCTCGATGGCTACACCTTC	CASSSDRALDGYTF
NA	TRBV20-1	NA	TRBJ2-5	TGCAGTGCTAGAAATTGGGGTAGCGGACAGACCCAGTACTTC	CSARNWGSGQTQYF
many	TRBV10-3	TRBD1	TRBJ2-1	TGTGCCATCAGGGACCGGGACAGGGGTAGCTCCTACAATGAGCAGTTCTTC	CAIRDRDRGSSYNEQFF
NA	TRBV7-2	NA	TRBJ2-7	TGTGCCAGCAGCTGGAAGCCCCACAGAGAGCAGTACTTC	CASSWKPHREQYF
NA	TRBV20-1	TRBD2	TRBJ2-5	TGCAGTGCCCTCAGCGGGGATCTGCCGAAGACCCAGTACTTC	CSALSGDLPKTQYF
NA	TRBV7-8	NA	TRBJ2-5	TGTGCCAGCAGCCGGGATTCCCTAGCGGAGACCCAGTACTTC	CASSRDSLAETQYF
few	TRBV20-1	NA	TRBJ2-3	TGCAGTTTTCATAGCACAGATACGCAGTATTTT	CSFHSTDTQYF
NA	TRBV7-9	NA	TRBJ1-2	TGTGCCAGCAGTTGGAGGGTAGAGAACTATGGCTACACCTTC	CASSWRVENYGYTF
NA	TRBV27	TRBD1	TRBJ2-1	TGTGCCACCCAGAAGGAGGGTCGGGACAGGGGGCTGAATGAGCAGTTCTTC	CATQKEGRDRGLNEQFF
NA	TRBV2	NA	TRBJ1-6	TGTGCCAGCAGTAGGCAGAGTTCACCCCTCCACTTT	CASSRQSSPLHF